The 13 T cell receptor beta chains reported below all come from one sample, sequenced in a study of shared clonotypes between healthy human individuals. Repertoires were generated with immunoSEQ multiplex PCR, while TCRdb's copy carries only in-frame clones and drops some. The sample includes fewer than 3 million clones, under 95% of them seen just once. Sequencing was carried out using naive CD4+ T cells from PBMCs. Sample subset: CD45RA+ positively selected. These receptor sequences come from a man aged 18 to 35 in good health. Some clones in this sample may be carry-over from other donors' samples.

V gene TRBV7-9 combines with J gene TRBJ1-3, with D hard to call. The V end lost 10 bases, the J end lost 0 bases, and 22 bases lay between the germline ends. Germline CDR1 SEHNR, CDR2 FQNEAQ (reference sequence). The CDR3 extends over 17 amino acids. CDR3 bases: TGTGCCACCCCCTCCCCCCATTCCGAGGGCTCTGGAAACACCATATATTTT. Its protein product is CATPSPHSEGSGNTIYF.

The sample holds a few counts of this clone. The rearrangement uses TRBV30 and TRBJ1-2; 9 bases match TRBD1. Germline V gene data show CDR1 as GTSNPN and CDR2 as SVGIG (reference sequence). The CDR3 covers 13 residues. J lost 8 bases, V lost 3 bases, and 7 bases had no gene match. The CDR3 nucleotides are TGTGCCTGGAGCCGGACAGGGGATCGCGGCTACACCTTC. Its translation is CAWSRTGDRGYTF.

V gene TRBV18 combines with J gene TRBJ2-6; possible D gene TRBD1, 6 bases. Germline V lookup: CDR1 KGHSH, CDR2 LQKENI. V shed 0 bases and J shed 4 bases, with 10 bases lying between them. The CDR3 loop spans 16 amino acids. CDR3 coding DNA: TGTGCCAGCTCACCACCGGGGGCCGCGGGGGCCAACGTCCTGACTTTC. This translates into CASSPPGAAGANVLTF.

This clone was seen a few times. The J gene is TRBJ1-5, the V gene TRBV19, with TRBD1 as a possible D gene (5 bases). CDR1 and CDR2 (germline): LNHDA, SQIVND (reference sequence). The CDR3 covers 13 residues. Trimming removed 7 bases from V and 0 bases from J, with 7 bases in between. CDR3: CASTGDSNQPQHF. The CDR3 nucleotides read TGTGCCAGTACGGGGGATAGCAATCAGCCCCAGCATTTT.

The genes are TRBV28 and TRBJ2-7; 9 bases are a match to TRBD1. The CDR3 has 15 amino acids. Unmatched junction bases numbered 10, after V lost 6 bases and J lost 4 bases. Germline CDR1 MDHEN, CDR2 SYDVKM. The DNA of the CDR3 is TGTGCCAGCAGGAAGGGGGGACAGGGTTGTTACGAGCAGTACTTC. Protein: CASRKGGQGCYEQYF. The full variable domain, in which reference TRBV28 and TRBJ2-7 provide the parts outside the CDR3, is DVKVTQSSRYLVKRTGEKVFLECVQDMDHENMFWYRQDPGLGLRLIYFSYDVKMKEKGDIPEGYSVSREKKERFSLILESASTNQTSMYLCASRKGGQGCYEQYFGPGTRLTVT.

This sequence joins TRBV27 and TRBJ2-7; TRBD2 agrees at 7 bases. The CDR3 is 15 amino acids. The germline V gene encodes CDR1 MNHEY and CDR2 SMNVEV (reference sequence). With V trimmed by 2 bases and J by 0 bases, 4 bases remained unmatched. The CDR3 DNA is TGTGCCAGCAGTTTAGAGAGCGGGACCTCCTACGAGCAGTACTTC. Encoded protein: CASSLESGTSYEQYF.

Remarks on this clone: The sample holds other DNA sequences that translate to the same CDR3. The rearrangement joins TRBV5-1 to TRBJ2-7, with a tentative D call TRBD1 (5 bases). In germline, CDR1 is SGHRS, CDR2 YFSETQ. V lost 0 bases and J 0 bases, leaving 7 bases between the germline ends. This CDR3 comprises 14 residues. The CDR3 sequence is CASSLEGASYEQYF. The CDR3 nucleotides read TGCGCCAGCAGCTTGGAAGGGGCCTCCTACGAGCAGTACTTC.

The chain has TRBV30 and TRBJ2-5; D remains ambiguous. CDR1 is GTSNPN and CDR2 is SVGIG in the germline V gene (reference sequence). This CDR3 spans 11 amino acids. With 4 bases removed from V and 1 base from J, the gap between germline ends came to 4 bases. Written as DNA, the CDR3 is TGTGCCTGGACGTCCCAAGAGACCCAGTACTTC. Its protein product is CAWTSQETQYF. The variable domain in full, completed from reference TRBV30 and TRBJ2-5, reads SQTIHQWPATLVQPVGSPLSLECTVEGTSNPNLYWYRQAAGRGLQLLFYSVGIGQISSEVPQNLSASRPQDRQFILSSKKLLLSDSGFYLCAWTSQETQYFGPGTRLLVL.

The chain combines TRBV28 with TRBJ2-7; maybe TRBD1 (5 bases). This CDR3 has 14 amino acids. Trimming took 6 bases from V and 4 from J, leaving 16 bases between them. The V gene's germline CDR1 is MDHEN and CDR2 SYDVKM. The CDR3 protein is CASRTQGRGYEQYF. CDR3 sequence (DNA): TGTGCCAGCAGAACCCAGGGTCGCGGATACGAGCAGTACTTC.

The chain couples TRBV7-9 to TRBJ1-3; 10 positions match TRBD1. Germline CDR1 is SEHNR and CDR2 is FQNEAQ (reference sequence). J lost 5 bases, V lost 9 bases, and 7 bases had no gene match. This CDR3 has 14 amino acids. The CDR3 coding sequence is TGTGCCAGTGTTCCGGGACAGGGGAGAAACACCATATATTTT. This codes for CASVPGQGRNTIYF.

This clone came up once. The J gene is TRBJ1-6, the V gene TRBV28; TRBD1 matches 7 bases. Trimming removed 6 bases from V and 0 bases from J; junction bases left unmatched: 11. This CDR3 region has 18 residues. Per the germline V gene, CDR1 is MDHEN and CDR2 is SYDVKM. In DNA form, the CDR3 reads TGTGCCAGCAGACCGGATCAACAGGGGAGCTCCTATAATTCACCCCTCCACTTT. Its protein is CASRPDQQGSSYNSPLHF.

The chain is built from TRBV6-1 and TRBJ2-1; the match to TRBD1 covers 9 bases. Germline trimming cut 5 bases from V and 8 bases from J; bases unmatched to any gene: 7. From germline, CDR1 is MNHNS and CDR2 SASEGT. This CDR3 comprises 14 residues. The CDR3 sequence: CASSPFRTGDEQFF. Written as DNA, the CDR3 is TGTGCCAGCAGTCCCTTTCGGACAGGGGATGAGCAGTTCTTC.

Details on this clone: Other DNA sequences in the sample encode the same CDR3. The J gene is TRBJ2-3, the V gene TRBV28; no clear D gene. V shed 2 bases and J shed 4 bases, with 7 bases lying between them. Germline V gene data show CDR1 as MDHEN and CDR2 as SYDVKM. The CDR3 length is 13 residues. DNA for the CDR3: TGTGCCAGCAGTTTACTGGGTGCAGATACGCAGTATTTT. It translates to CASSLLGADTQYF.